This T cell receptor (beta chain) was retrieved from a study of monozygotic twins with inflammatory bowel disease. Whole-study results and caveats: For IBD patients, clonotypes shared with others were fewer than for healthy twins, especially with disease activity.

CDR3 length equals 15 residues. The germline V gene has CDR1 LGHNA and CDR2 YNFKEQ. After re-calling the 5' RACE reads, TCRdb lists one entry per CDR3 protein, DNA absent. The sample spans around 200,000 distinct CDR3 sequences; the ten largest clones claim 1.5% to 2%. A remark on this clonotype: Its cognate antigen is unknown.

V usage is TRBV4-2 and J usage is TRBJ2-3. This clonotype originated in a human donor with ulcerative colitis or Crohn's disease, or a healthy co-twin of an affected twin (not recorded which). The sample comprised blood. CDR3 region: CASSQTSASTDTQYF.